This T cell receptor beta chain was identified during a study of Ad26.COV2.S vaccination and SARS-CoV-2 variants. Treatment indicated: around 19 received Ad26.COV2.S at low or high dose, single or two shots; roughly five received placebo; per-sample allocation not given. Collection of the samples took place on day 63 after the first injection of vaccine or placebo. On this clone: Its antigen is as yet unknown.

Sequencing used immunoSEQ multiplex PCR; TCRdb keeps in-frame clones, though not all of them. The repertoire holds a few hundred thousand clones, approximately 90% seen once, with around 3.6% in the top ten. Trimming removed 5 bases at V and 3 bases at J, with 12 bases between. Germline V gene data show CDR1 as SGHNT and CDR2 as YENEEA. This CDR3 region has 14 residues. The study, taken as a whole, reports: Ad26.COV2.S recipients had broader spike-specific TCRs (P = 0.0014).

V usage is TRBV11-3 and J usage is TRBJ2-3, with a possible D match to TRBD1 (6 bases). This receptor was taken from a person between 18 and 59 years old who received the Ad26.COV2.S COVID-19 vaccine or a placebo. This specimen consisted of peripheral blood, obtained in a trial of Ad26.COV2.S vaccine versus placebo. The CDR3: CASSPTGNTDTQYF. The CDR3, as DNA: TGTGCCAGCAGCCCCACAGGGAATACAGATACGCAGTATTTT.